The rows below give T cell receptor beta chains drawn from one sample of a study of blood T cell repertoires in COVID-19. TCRdb's copy holds only in-frame clones and misses some; the assay was immunoSEQ multiplex PCR. The sample includes about 170,000 clones, around 89% of them seen just once. Sequences were obtained from peripheral blood. These receptors were taken from a man aged 60-69 years with acute or convalescent COVID-19. Both conserved end residues are part of each CDR3. D genes are given only for firm matches. Only part of the rows carry a size: once, few, many, or a class if the clone is expanded.

TRBJ2-4,NA,TRBV29-1,NA,TGCAGCGTTGCGGAGCCAGCCAAAAACATTCAGTACTTC,CSVAEPAKNIQYF
TRBJ1-5,NA,TRBV6-1,NA,TGTGCCAGCAGCAGGGCCAGCAATCAGCCCCAGCATTTT,CASSRASNQPQHF
TRBJ1-4,TRBD1,TRBV27,NA,TGTGCCAGCAGTTTAGTACGAGACAGGGGGTATCATTCGTGTGAAAAACTGTTTTTT,CASSLVRDRGYHSCEKLFF
TRBJ1-2,NA,TRBV27,NA,TGTGCCAGCAGTTTATCGGGAGTTTACTATGGCTACACCTTC,CASSLSGVYYGYTF
TRBJ2-1,NA,TRBV6-4,NA,TGTGCCAGCAGTGCCTCGAGGAGTTCCGGCTACAATGAGCAGTTCTTC,CASSASRSSGYNEQFF
TRBJ2-6,NA,TRBV5-6,NA,TGTGCCAGCAGCCCGGGAGCTGGCAACAACGTCCTGACTTTC,CASSPGAGNNVLTF
TRBJ2-1,TRBD2,TRBV7-3,once,TGTGCCAGCAGCTTACACGGAACTAGCGGGGGCTACAATGAGCAGTTCTTC,CASSLHGTSGGYNEQFF
TRBJ2-5,NA,TRBV2,NA,TGTGCCAGCACGCTAAAAGAGACCCAGTACTTC,CASTLKETQYF
TRBJ1-2,TRBD1,TRBV5-8,NA,TGTGCCAGCAGCTCACGACAGGGGGCGAACTATGGCTACACCTTC,CASSSRQGANYGYTF
TRBJ1-2,TRBD1,TRBV19,NA,TGTGCCAGTATCGGACAGGGGCATGGCTACACCTTC,CASIGQGHGYTF
TRBJ1-5,NA,TRBV7-6,NA,TGTGCCAGCAGCCCAGGGTTCAATCAGCCCCAGCATTTT,CASSPGFNQPQHF
TRBJ2-1,TRBD1,TRBV6-1,NA,TGTGCCAGCAGTGGGGGGACAGGTCGTACCCTATCCTACAATGAGCAGTTCTTC,CASSGGTGRTLSYNEQFF
TRBJ1-2,NA,TRBV5-6,NA,TGTGCCAGCACCGAGGGCCTAACTAACTATGGCTACACCTTC,CASTEGLTNYGYTF
TRBJ2-1,NA,TRBV12-1,NA,TGTGCCAGCAGCTTTCTGCGGGAGGCCCTCCGTCAGTTCTTC,CASSFLREALRQFF
TRBJ2-3,NA,TRBV10-3,NA,TGTGCCATCAGTGCAAGCACAGATACGCAGTATTTT,CAISASTDTQYF
TRBJ1-5,NA,TRBV7-2,NA,TGTGCCAGCAGCTTAACATCCCTCAATCAGCCCCAGCATTTT,CASSLTSLNQPQHF